One and the same sample provided the 11 T cell receptor beta chains below, sequenced in a study of graft-versus-host responses after intestinal transplantation. Profiling relied on immunoSEQ multiplex PCR, and the TCRdb table lists in-frame clones only, not all of them. Among tens of thousands of clones listed, about 93% were seen once. This specimen was PBMCs, taken 16 days after intestinal transplant. These receptors were collected from a human patient who received an intestinal transplant, so some T cells may come from the graft donor.

V and J are TRBV25-1 and TRBJ2-3, with D perhaps TRBD1 or TRBD2 (6 bases each). The CDR3 is made up of 16 amino acids. V was trimmed by 5 bases and J by 8 bases, leaving 23 bases between them. The germline gives CDR1 MGHDK, CDR2 SYGVNS. The CDR3 sequence: CASSPDTAGQRVTQYF. DNA of the CDR3: TGTGCCAGCAGTCCGGATACGGCGGGACAACGAGTTACGCAGTATTTT.

This clone has a handful of counts. The chain links TRBV13 to TRBJ2-7, with D unresolved. This CDR3 contains 14 residues. Per germline, CDR1 PRHDT and CDR2 FYEKMQ (reference sequence). Trimming removed 1 base from V and 1 base from J, with 8 bases in between. CDR3 sequence reads: CASSLAYSSYEQYF. CDR3 DNA sequence: TGTGCCAGCAGCTTAGCGTATAGTTCCTACGAGCAGTACTTC.

Only one count was recorded for this clone. V is TRBV5-5 and J is TRBJ2-7; possibly TRBD1 or TRBD2 for D (5 bases each). CDR3 length equals 16 residues. The germline V and J ends were trimmed by 4 bases and 0 bases, with 17 bases remaining between them. Germline V gene lookup returns CDR1 SGHKS and CDR2 YYEKEE (reference sequence). The chain's CDR3 is CASSQTGTKASYEQYF. In nucleotides, the CDR3 is TGTGCCAGCAGCCAAACCGGGACGAAGGCCTCCTACGAGCAGTACTTC.

This sequence joins TRBV6-5 and TRBJ2-5, with no clear D. CDR3 length equals 13 residues. V was trimmed by 6 bases and J by 9 bases, leaving 17 bases between them. Looked up from germline, CDR1 is MNHEY and CDR2 is SVGAGI. This chain's CDR3 is CASSPDAVMAQYF. The CDR3, as DNA: TGTGCCAGCAGCCCCGACGCTGTGATGGCCCAGTACTTC.

This chain connects TRBV4-3 to TRBJ2-5; D is perhaps TRBD1 or TRBD2 (5 bases each). The CDR3 has 15 residues. Looked up from germline, CDR1 is LGHNA and CDR2 is YSLEER. Trimming took off 5 bases at V and 0 bases at J, with 13 bases between the two ends. As DNA, the CDR3 is TGCGCCAGCAGCTTGGGGACGGCGTACCAAGAGACCCAGTACTTC. As protein: CASSLGTAYQETQYF.

This clone turned up a few times. This chain joins TRBV9 and TRBJ1-5; unclear D gene. Germline CDR1 and CDR2: SGDLS and YYNGEE. The ends were cut back, 4 bases at V and 5 bases at J, with 10 bases in the middle. The CDR3 runs to 13 residues. CDR3 bases: TGTGCCAGCAGCCTGACGGTGGATCAGCCCCAGCATTTT. Translation: CASSLTVDQPQHF.

The genes are TRBV7-2 and TRBJ2-1; D is undetermined. The germline V gene has CDR1 SGHTA and CDR2 FQGNSA. V lost 2 bases and J lost 4, with 6 bases in between. The CDR3 sequence is 13 residues long. Here the CDR3 reads CASSLRRYNEQFF. DNA for the CDR3: TGTGCCAGCAGCTTACGGCGTTACAATGAGCAGTTCTTC.

This clone came up once. The chain uses TRBV19 and TRBJ2-1, with no clear D. V was shortened by 2 bases and J by 0 bases, with 11 bases between the two germline ends. CDR3 length: 16 residues. The germline CDR1 and CDR2 sequences are LNHDA and SQIVND (reference sequence). CDR3 nucleotide sequence: TGTGCCAGTAGTATACTGGAGAGAAGCTCCTACAATGAGCAGTTCTTC. This codes for CASSILERSSYNEQFF.

The chain is built from TRBV9 and TRBJ1-6; D gene unclear. This CDR3 has 15 residues. Looked up from germline, CDR1 is SGDLS and CDR2 is YYNGEE. The V end lost 3 bases, the J end lost 2 bases, and 9 bases lay between the germline ends. The CDR3 spells CASSADGAYNSPLHF. CDR3 DNA sequence: TGTGCCAGCAGCGCGGACGGGGCCTATAATTCACCCCTCCACTTT.

The rearrangement links TRBV27 to TRBJ2-6; no clear D gene. V gave up 5 bases and J gave up 0 bases, with 8 bases separating them. CDR1 MNHEY and CDR2 SMNVEV come from the germline V gene (reference sequence). The CDR3 loop spans 15 amino acids. The CDR3 loop reads CASSTAYSGANVLTF. The CDR3 bases are TGTGCCAGCAGTACAGCCTACTCTGGGGCCAACGTCCTGACTTTC. The full variable domain, with the rest looked up from reference TRBV27 and TRBJ2-6, is EAQVTQNPRYLITVTGKKLTVTCSQNMNHEYMSWYRQDPGLGLRQIYYSMNVEVTDKGDVPEGYKVSRKEKRNFPLILESPSPNQTSLYFCASSTAYSGANVLTFGAGSRLTVL.

The gene calls are TRBV9 and TRBJ2-2, with D perhaps matching TRBD1 or TRBD2 (5 bases each). Germline V gene lookup returns CDR1 SGDLS and CDR2 YYNGEE. The CDR3 is made up of 17 amino acids. V lost 4 bases and J lost 8, with 24 bases in between. The CDR3 nucleotides read TGTGCCAGCAGCCAAGCCTCCGGGACGCTCGTTTGGGGGGAGCTGTTTTTT. Amino acids: CASSQASGTLVWGELFF. Full variable domain (missing parts from reference TRBV9 and TRBJ2-2): DSGVTQTPKHLITATGQRVTLRCSPRSGDLSVYWYQQSLDQGLQFLIQYYNGEERAKGNILERFSAQQFPDLHSELNLSSLELGDSALYFCASSQASGTLVWGELFFGEGSRLTVL.